This T cell receptor (beta chain) was recorded in a study of blood T cell repertoires in COVID-19. Study details: Samples representing acute and convalescent COVID-19 were sourced from the United States, Italy and Spain.

The repertoire was sequenced with immunoSEQ multiplex PCR; TCRdb's copy has only in-frame clones and lacks some. The sample holds under 350,000 clones, roughly 86% seen once. The germline CDR1 and CDR2 sequences are MNHEY and SVGAGI. The V and J ends lost 6 bases and 6 bases respectively, with 11 bases between them. This CDR3 comprises 12 residues. Study members were between about 18 and 95 years old and lived in approximately 25 US regions. The chain recombines TRBV6-5 with TRBJ1-2; D call uncertain. This clonotype was sampled from a woman aged 60-75 years who had recovered from COVID-19. Sequenced: PBMCs or T cells enriched from blood (not recorded which). The CDR3 loop is CASRGQIDGYTF. CDR3 DNA: TGTGCCAGCAGGGGCCAGATTGATGGCTACACCTTC.